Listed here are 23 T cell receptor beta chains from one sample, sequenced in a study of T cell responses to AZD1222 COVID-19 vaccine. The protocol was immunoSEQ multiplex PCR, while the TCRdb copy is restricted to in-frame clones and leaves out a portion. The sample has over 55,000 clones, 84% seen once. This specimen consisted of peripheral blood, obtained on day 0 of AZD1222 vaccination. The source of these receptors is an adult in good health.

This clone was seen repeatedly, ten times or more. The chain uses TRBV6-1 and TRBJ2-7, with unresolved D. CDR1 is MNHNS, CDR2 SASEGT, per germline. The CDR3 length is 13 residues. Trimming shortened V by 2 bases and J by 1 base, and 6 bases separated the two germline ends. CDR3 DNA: TGTGCCAGCAGTGAACTGAGATCCTACGAGCAGTACTTC. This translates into CASSELRSYEQYF.

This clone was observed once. CDR3 DNA sequence: TGCGCCAGCAGCCGGACCGGGACTAGCGGGGGTGTCTCCTACGAGCAGTACTTC. Its protein is CASSRTGTSGGVSYEQYF. The V call is TRBV4-1, the J call TRBJ2-7, with 14 bases matching TRBD2. The V gene end was trimmed by 4 bases and the J gene end by 0 bases; junction bases not matched to a gene: 8. Germline lookup yields CDR1 MGHRA and CDR2 YSYEKL. The CDR3 runs 18 residues.

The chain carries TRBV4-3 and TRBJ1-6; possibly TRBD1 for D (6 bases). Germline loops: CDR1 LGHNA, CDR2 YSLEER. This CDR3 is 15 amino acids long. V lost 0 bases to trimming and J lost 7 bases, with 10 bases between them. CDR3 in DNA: TGCGCCAGCAGCCAAGATCGGCAGGGGAATTCACCCCTCCACTTT. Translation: CASSQDRQGNSPLHF.

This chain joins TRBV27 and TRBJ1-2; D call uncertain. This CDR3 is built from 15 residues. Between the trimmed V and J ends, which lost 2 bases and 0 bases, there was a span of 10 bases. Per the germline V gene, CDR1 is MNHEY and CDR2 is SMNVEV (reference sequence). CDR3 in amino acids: CASSLKASTNYGYTF. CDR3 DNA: TGTGCCAGCAGTTTAAAAGCATCAACTAACTATGGCTACACCTTC.

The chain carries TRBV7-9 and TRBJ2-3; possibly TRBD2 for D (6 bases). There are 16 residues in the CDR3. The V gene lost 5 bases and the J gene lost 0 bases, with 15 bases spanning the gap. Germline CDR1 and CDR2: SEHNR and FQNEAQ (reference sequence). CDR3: CASSPAWGTSTDTQYF. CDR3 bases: TGTGCCAGCAGCCCCGCGTGGGGGACTAGCACAGATACGCAGTATTTT.

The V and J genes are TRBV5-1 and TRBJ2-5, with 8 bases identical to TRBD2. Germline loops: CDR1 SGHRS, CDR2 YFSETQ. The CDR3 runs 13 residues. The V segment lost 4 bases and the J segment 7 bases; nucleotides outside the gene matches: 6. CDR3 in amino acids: CASSPGLGGTQYF. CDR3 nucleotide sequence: TGCGCCAGCAGCCCGGGACTAGGAGGGACCCAGTACTTC. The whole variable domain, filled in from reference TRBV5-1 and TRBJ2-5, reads KAGVTQTPRYLIKTRGQQVTLSCSPISGHRSVSWYQQTPGQGLQFLFEYFSETQRNKGNFPGRFSGRQFSNSRSEMNVSTLELGDSALYLCASSPGLGGTQYFGPGTRLLVL.

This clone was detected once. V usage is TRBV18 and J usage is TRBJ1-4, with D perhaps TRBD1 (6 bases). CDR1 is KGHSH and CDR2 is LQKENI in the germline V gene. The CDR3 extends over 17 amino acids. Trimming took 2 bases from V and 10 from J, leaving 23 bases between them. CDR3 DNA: TGTGCCAGCTCACCAGACTCGGCTGGGACACCTCTTCGAAAACTGTTTTTT. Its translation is CASSPDSAGTPLRKLFF.

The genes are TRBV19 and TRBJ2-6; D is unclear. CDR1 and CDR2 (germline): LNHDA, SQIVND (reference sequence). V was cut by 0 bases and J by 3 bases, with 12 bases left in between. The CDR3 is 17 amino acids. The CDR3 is CASSIEVLVGGANVLTF. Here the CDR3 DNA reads TGTGCCAGTAGTATAGAGGTTCTAGTCGGTGGGGCCAACGTCCTGACTTTC.

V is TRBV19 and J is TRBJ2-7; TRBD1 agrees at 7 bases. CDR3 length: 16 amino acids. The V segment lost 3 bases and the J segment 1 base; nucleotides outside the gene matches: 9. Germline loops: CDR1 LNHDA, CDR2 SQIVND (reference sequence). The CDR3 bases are TGTGCCAGTAGTATTGTCCCAGGACAGGCGTCCTACGAGCAGTACTTC. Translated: CASSIVPGQASYEQYF.

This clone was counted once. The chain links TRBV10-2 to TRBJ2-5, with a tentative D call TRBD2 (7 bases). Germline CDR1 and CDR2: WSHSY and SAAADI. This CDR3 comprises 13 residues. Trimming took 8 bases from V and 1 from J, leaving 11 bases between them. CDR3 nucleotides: TGCGCCAGCGGGGGGGGGCCCCAAGAGACCCAGTACTTC. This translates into CASGGGPQETQYF.

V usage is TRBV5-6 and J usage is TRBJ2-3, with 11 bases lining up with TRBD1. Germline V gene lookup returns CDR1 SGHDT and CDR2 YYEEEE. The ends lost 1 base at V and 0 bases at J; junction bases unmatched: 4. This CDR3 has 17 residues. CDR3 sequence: CASSLTGQGASTDTQYF. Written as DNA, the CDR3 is TGTGCCAGCAGCTTGACCGGACAGGGGGCTAGCACAGATACGCAGTATTTT. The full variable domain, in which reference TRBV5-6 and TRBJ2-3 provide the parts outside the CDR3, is DAGVTQSPTHLIKTRGQQVTLRCSPKSGHDTVSWYQQALGQGPQFIFQYYEEEERQRGNFPDRFSGHQFPNYSSELNVNALLLGDSALYLCASSLTGQGASTDTQYFGPGTRLTVL.

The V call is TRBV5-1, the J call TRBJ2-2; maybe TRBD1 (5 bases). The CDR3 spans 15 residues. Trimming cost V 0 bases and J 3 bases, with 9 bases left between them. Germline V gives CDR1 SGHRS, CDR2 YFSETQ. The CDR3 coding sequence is TGCGCCAGCAGCTTGGGACAGAGCCACACCGGGGAGCTGTTTTTT. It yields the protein CASSLGQSHTGELFF.

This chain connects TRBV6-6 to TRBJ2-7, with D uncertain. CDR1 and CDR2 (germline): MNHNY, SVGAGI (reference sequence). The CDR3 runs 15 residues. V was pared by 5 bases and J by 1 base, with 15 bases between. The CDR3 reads CASSPLTWGSYEQYF. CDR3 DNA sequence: TGTGCCAGCAGTCCCCTTACATGGGGTTCCTACGAGCAGTACTTC.

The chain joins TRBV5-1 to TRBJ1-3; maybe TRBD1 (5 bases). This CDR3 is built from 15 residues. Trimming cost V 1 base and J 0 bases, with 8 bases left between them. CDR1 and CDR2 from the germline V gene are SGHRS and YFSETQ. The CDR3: CASSLSGTSGNTIYF. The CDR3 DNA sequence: TGCGCCAGCAGCTTGTCAGGGACCTCTGGAAACACCATATATTTT.

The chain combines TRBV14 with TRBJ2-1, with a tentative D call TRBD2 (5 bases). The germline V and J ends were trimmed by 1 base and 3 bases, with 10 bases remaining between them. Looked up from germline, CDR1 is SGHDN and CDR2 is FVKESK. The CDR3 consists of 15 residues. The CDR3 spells CASSQVPADYNEQFF. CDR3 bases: TGTGCCAGCAGCCAAGTTCCAGCGGACTACAATGAGCAGTTCTTC.

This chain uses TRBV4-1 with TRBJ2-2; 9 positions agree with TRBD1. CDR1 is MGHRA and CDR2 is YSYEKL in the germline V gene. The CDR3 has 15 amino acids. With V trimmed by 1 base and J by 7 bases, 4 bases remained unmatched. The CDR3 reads CASSQVGTGIGELFF. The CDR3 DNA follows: TGCGCCAGCAGCCAAGTGGGGACAGGGATCGGGGAGCTGTTTTTT.

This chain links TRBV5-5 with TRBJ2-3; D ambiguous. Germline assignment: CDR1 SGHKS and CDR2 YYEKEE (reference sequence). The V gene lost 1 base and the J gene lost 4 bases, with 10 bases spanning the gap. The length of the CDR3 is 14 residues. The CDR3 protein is CASSLTSLPDTQYF. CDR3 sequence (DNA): TGTGCCAGCAGCTTGACATCCCTCCCAGATACGCAGTATTTT.

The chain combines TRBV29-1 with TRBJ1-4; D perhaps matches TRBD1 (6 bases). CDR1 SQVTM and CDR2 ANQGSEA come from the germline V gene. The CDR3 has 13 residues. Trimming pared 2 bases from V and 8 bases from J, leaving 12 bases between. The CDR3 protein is CSVETGAEEKLFF. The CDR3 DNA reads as TGCAGCGTTGAAACGGGGGCTGAGGAAAAACTGTTTTTT.

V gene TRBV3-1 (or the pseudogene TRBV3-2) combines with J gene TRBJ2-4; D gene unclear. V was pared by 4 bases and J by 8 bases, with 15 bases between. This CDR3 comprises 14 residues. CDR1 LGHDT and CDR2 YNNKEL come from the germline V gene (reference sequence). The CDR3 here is CASSLSRAVDIQYF. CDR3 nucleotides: TGTGCCAGCAGCCTAAGTAGGGCGGTGGACATTCAGTACTTC.

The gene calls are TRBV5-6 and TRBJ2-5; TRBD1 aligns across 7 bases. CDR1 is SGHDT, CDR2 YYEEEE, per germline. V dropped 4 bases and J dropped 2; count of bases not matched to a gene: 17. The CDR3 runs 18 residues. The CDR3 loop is CASSPAMRVGQFQETQYF. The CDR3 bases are TGTGCCAGCAGCCCCGCTATGCGAGTGGGACAGTTTCAAGAGACCCAGTACTTC.

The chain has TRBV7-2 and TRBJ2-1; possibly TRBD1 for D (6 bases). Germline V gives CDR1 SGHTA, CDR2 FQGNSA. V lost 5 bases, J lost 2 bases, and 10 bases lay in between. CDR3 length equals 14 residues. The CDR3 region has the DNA TGTGCCAGCAGCCAGACAGGAACCTACAATGAGCAGTTCTTC. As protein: CASSQTGTYNEQFF.

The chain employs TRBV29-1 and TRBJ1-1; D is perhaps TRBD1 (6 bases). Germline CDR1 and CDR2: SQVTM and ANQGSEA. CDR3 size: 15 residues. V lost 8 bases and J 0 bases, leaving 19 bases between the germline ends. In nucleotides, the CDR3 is TGCAGCTCCCTCACGGGGGCCACCCTGAACACTGAAGCTTTCTTT. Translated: CSSLTGATLNTEAFF.

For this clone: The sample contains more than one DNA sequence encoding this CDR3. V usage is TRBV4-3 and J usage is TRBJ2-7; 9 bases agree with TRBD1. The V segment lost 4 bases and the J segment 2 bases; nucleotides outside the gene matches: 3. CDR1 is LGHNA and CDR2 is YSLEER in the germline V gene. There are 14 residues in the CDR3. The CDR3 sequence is CASSRDRGTYEQYF. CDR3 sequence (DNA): TGCGCCAGCAGCCGAGACAGGGGGACCTACGAGCAGTACTTC.